These 31 T cell receptor beta chains were all obtained from the same sample, sequenced in a study of control samples from healthy donors and cancer patients. Libraries were prepared by immunoSEQ multiplex PCR; TCRdb keeps only in-frame clonotypes and omits some of them. The sample holds just under 80,000 clones; about 90% are singletons and the top ten take roughly 2%. The sample was PBMCs. These TCRs come from a woman aged 55-75 years with head and neck cancer.

J is TRBJ1-3 and V is TRBV30; no definite D call. Between the trimmed V and J ends, which lost 3 bases and 0 bases, there was a span of 15 bases. The CDR3 has 16 residues. The germline CDR1 and CDR2 sequences are GTSNPN and SVGIG (reference sequence). The CDR3 DNA follows: TGTGCCTGGAGAGTGGGTGGCACAGACTCTGGAAACACCATATATTTT. Protein product: CAWRVGGTDSGNTIYF.

This clone was picked up one time. This sequence joins TRBV10-1 and TRBJ2-7; D is unclear. Germline CDR1 and CDR2: WNHNN and SYGVQD (reference sequence). The CDR3 is made up of 12 amino acids. Trimming cost V 4 bases and J 2 bases, with 6 bases left between them. CDR3 protein: CASSGSPYEQYF. In nucleotides, the CDR3 is TGCGCCAGCAGTGGCAGTCCCTACGAGCAGTACTTC.

This clone appeared a few times. This sequence joins TRBV20-1 and TRBJ2-7, with TRBD2 as a possible D gene (5 bases). The CDR3 consists of 13 residues. The V end was cut by 3 bases, the J end by 5 bases, with 14 bases between. Germline assignment: CDR1 DFQATT and CDR2 SNEGSKA (reference sequence). DNA for the CDR3: TGCAGTGCTAGTCCTCCGGGGTACCACGAGCAGTACTTC. Translated, it gives CSASPPGYHEQYF.

The gene calls are TRBV29-1 and TRBJ2-7, with 7 bases aligning to TRBD1. V was clipped by 4 bases and J by 7 bases; unmatched bases: 4. This CDR3 is 11 amino acids long. The germline CDR1 and CDR2 sequences are SQVTM and ANQGSEA. CDR3 DNA sequence: TGCAGCGTTGTGACAGGGCGTGAGCAGTACTTC. This gives the protein CSVVTGREQYF.

The gene calls are TRBV11-3 and TRBJ2-3; D not certain. The CDR3 is made up of 15 amino acids. V was cut by 0 bases and J by 3 bases, with 10 bases left in between. CDR1 is SGHNT and CDR2 is YENEEA in the germline V gene. The CDR3 here is CASSLDGSDTDTQYF. The CDR3 DNA reads as TGTGCCAGCAGCTTAGATGGATCAGATACAGATACGCAGTATTTT.

The rearrangement links TRBV11-2 to TRBJ1-2; 8 bases match TRBD1. The CDR3 contains 14 residues. J gave up 8 bases and V 1 base, and 6 bases lay outside the gene matches. Germline CDR1 reads SGHAT; CDR2 reads FQNNGV. The CDR3 bases are TGTGCCAGCAGCTTAGGGACAGGGATTGGCGGCTACACCTTC. Protein product: CASSLGTGIGGYTF.

This clone was seen once. The chain carries TRBV30 and TRBJ1-4; possibly TRBD1 for D (6 bases). CDR1 is GTSNPN, CDR2 SVGIG, per germline (reference sequence). Trimming left V 0 bases short and J 0 bases short, with 8 bases between. The CDR3 has 15 amino acids. DNA of the CDR3: TGTGCCTGGAGTGTACAGGGTACAACTAATGAAAAACTGTTTTTT. Its protein is CAWSVQGTTNEKLFF.

J is TRBJ2-1 and V is TRBV7-9, with TRBD1 matching over 8 bases. CDR1 is SEHNR and CDR2 is FQNEAQ in the germline V gene (reference sequence). The CDR3 runs to 18 residues. V lost 5 bases and J lost 15; bases outside the gene matches: 27. This CDR3 reads CASSDRDRYTRTYFASFF. The CDR3 DNA is TGTGCCAGCAGCGATCGGGACAGGTACACCCGTACCTACTTTGCTTCGTTCTTC.

The chain has TRBV7-8 and TRBJ1-2; D call uncertain. This CDR3 contains 15 residues. Germline V lookup: CDR1 SGHVS, CDR2 FQNEAQ. V was trimmed by 5 bases and J by 6 bases, leaving 19 bases between them. The CDR3 coding sequence is TGTGCCAGCAGCCACGATGTTCGGGGAGGACATGGCTACACCTTC. It specifies CASSHDVRGGHGYTF.

The gene calls are TRBV28 and TRBJ1-5; 7 bases agree with TRBD1. Germline V gene lookup returns CDR1 MDHEN and CDR2 SYDVKM. This CDR3 spans 15 amino acids. The ends lost 3 bases at V and 3 bases at J; junction bases unmatched: 5. The chain's CDR3 is CASSFVRGNNQPQHF. The CDR3 nucleotides are TGTGCCAGCAGTTTTGTCAGGGGGAACAATCAGCCCCAGCATTTT.

This rearrangement joins TRBV15 to TRBJ2-1; D is unresolved. Trimming left V 1 base short and J 8 bases short, with 15 bases between. Germline V CDR1 and CDR2: LNHNV, YYDKDF (reference sequence). The CDR3 sequence is 15 residues long. The CDR3 region has the DNA TGTGCCACCAGCAGAGGGAGTCAGTGGTCCGATGAGCAGTTCTTC. Translation: CATSRGSQWSDEQFF.

CDR3 residues: CTSSQDALGQYF. CDR3 DNA: TGCACCAGCAGCCAAGATGCTTTAGGGCAGTACTTC. V and J are TRBV1 and TRBJ2-7. TRBV1 is deemed a pseudogene. The CDR3 consists of 12 residues.

The chain carries TRBV7-8 and TRBJ2-1, with 10 positions matching TRBD1. CDR3 length: 15 amino acids. From germline, CDR1 is SGHVS and CDR2 FQNEAQ. V lost 3 bases, J lost 3 bases, and 2 bases stayed unmatched. CDR3 nucleotides: TGTGCCAGCAGCTTGGGACAGGGGAACTACAATGAGCAGTTCTTC. Translated: CASSLGQGNYNEQFF. Filled out from reference TRBV7-8 and TRBJ2-1, the complete variable domain reads GAGVSQSPRYKVAKRGQDVALRCDPISGHVSLFWYQQALGQGPEFLTYFQNEAQLDKSGLPSDRFFAERPEGSVSTLKIQRTQQEDSAVYLCASSLGQGNYNEQFFGPGTRLTVL.

The CDR3 sequence is CASSPREGVGNTIYF. Written as DNA, the CDR3 is TGTGCCAGCAGCCCCCGAGAAGGGGTTGGAAACACCATATATTTT. The chain recombines TRBV3-1 (or the pseudogene TRBV3-2) with TRBJ1-3, with D perhaps TRBD1 (5 bases). The germline V gene encodes CDR1 LGHDT and CDR2 YNNKEL (reference sequence). The CDR3 runs to 15 residues. The V end lost 4 bases, the J end lost 3 bases, and 13 bases lay between the germline ends.

The chain joins TRBV5-6 to TRBJ2-7; TRBD2 aligns across 14 bases. V shed 0 bases, J shed 2 bases, and the junction held 4 bases outside the gene matches. Germline V CDR1 and CDR2: SGHDT, YYEEEE. The CDR3 runs 17 residues. The CDR3 region has the DNA TGTGCCAGCAGCTTGGGACTAGCGGGAGGGACTGCCTACGAGCAGTACTTC. This codes for CASSLGLAGGTAYEQYF. Looking up the rest from reference TRBV5-6 and TRBJ2-7 gives the full variable domain: DAGVTQSPTHLIKTRGQQVTLRCSPKSGHDTVSWYQQALGQGPQFIFQYYEEEERQRGNFPDRFSGHQFPNYSSELNVNALLLGDSALYLCASSLGLAGGTAYEQYFGPGTRLTVT.

In this sample, this clone turned up a few times. This chain connects TRBV6-5 to TRBJ2-7, with D uncertain. The CDR3 runs 14 residues. V dropped 3 bases and J dropped 6 bases, with 15 bases sitting between them. Germline V gene data show CDR1 as MNHEY and CDR2 as SVGAGI. CDR3 DNA sequence: TGTGCCAGCAGTTATCGGTCCGAAGTGGGCGAGCAGTACTTC. As protein: CASSYRSEVGEQYF.

The chain uses TRBV25-1 and TRBJ2-7; D tentatively reads TRBD1 or TRBD2 (5 bases each). The CDR3 has 14 residues. The ends were cut back, 2 bases at V and 2 bases at J, with 10 bases in the middle. The germline CDR1 and CDR2 sequences are MGHDK and SYGVNS. The DNA for the CDR3 is TGTGCCAGCAGTGAAGGTTCGGGGCCCTACGAGCAGTACTTC. Protein product: CASSEGSGPYEQYF.

The count of this clone is one. The chain recombines TRBV7-9 with TRBJ2-2; D is uncertain. CDR1 is SEHNR, CDR2 FQNEAQ, per germline (reference sequence). The ends were cut back, 4 bases at V and 4 bases at J, with 10 bases in the middle. The CDR3 has 14 amino acids. DNA of the CDR3: TGTGCCAGCAGCTATGGGGTAGTCACCGGGGAGCTGTTTTTT. It translates to CASSYGVVTGELFF.

The chain recombines TRBV6-6 with TRBJ2-5, with 9 bases lining up with TRBD1. This CDR3 region has 14 residues. Trimming at V came to 4 bases and at J to 2 bases, leaving 2 bases not matched to a gene. Germline CDR1 reads MNHNY; CDR2 reads SVGAGI (reference sequence). The CDR3 sequence is CASSWGQGQETQYF. DNA of the CDR3: TGTGCCAGCAGTTGGGGACAGGGTCAAGAGACCCAGTACTTC.

This chain connects TRBV6-2 or TRBV6-3 to TRBJ2-3; D possibly corresponds to TRBD2 (6 bases). The CDR3 loop spans 15 amino acids. Trimming cost V 5 bases and J 4 bases, with 16 bases left between them. CDR1 is MNHEY, CDR2 SVGEGT, per germline. The CDR3 bases are TGTGCCAGCAGTGGAAGCGGGTTCCGCTCAGATACGCAGTATTTT. Its translation is CASSGSGFRSDTQYF.

This clone was seen only a few times. The chain combines TRBV19 with TRBJ2-6; D is undetermined. CDR1 and CDR2 from the germline V gene are LNHDA and SQIVND (reference sequence). Deletions cut 11 bases from V and 0 bases from J, with 8 bases between. The CDR3 is 13 residues long. CDR3: CAGSPSGANVLTF. The DNA of the CDR3 is TGTGCCGGGTCCCCCTCTGGGGCCAACGTCCTGACTTTC.

The genes are TRBV2 and TRBJ1-1; the match to TRBD1 covers 7 bases. Germline assignment: CDR1 SNHLY and CDR2 FYNNEI. This CDR3 comprises 17 residues. V trimming: 5 bases; J trimming: 5 bases; junction bases outside the gene matches: 17. The CDR3 loop is CASSRDSLSGGETEAFF. In DNA form, the CDR3 reads TGTGCCAGCAGTCGGGACAGCCTTTCTGGTGGAGAGACTGAAGCTTTCTTT.

As to this clone: One end of the junction fails to match germline, which may point to a read error. The CDR3 loop is CASGETGSYNEQFF. CDR3 nucleotide sequence: TGTGCCAGCGGTGAGACGGGATCCTACAATGAGCAGTTCTTC. The gene calls are TRBV6-1 and TRBJ2-1; TRBD2 is a possible D gene (5 bases). This CDR3 has 14 residues. CDR1 and CDR2 (germline): MNHNS, SASEGT.

The CDR3 spells CASSELGYEQYF. The CDR3 coding sequence is TGTGCCAGCAGTGAGCTAGGCTACGAGCAGTACTTC. The chain employs TRBV6-1 and TRBJ2-7, with unresolved D. CDR1 and CDR2 (germline): MNHNS, SASEGT. The V and J ends lost 3 bases and 3 bases respectively, with 6 bases between them. The CDR3 is made up of 12 amino acids.

The genes are TRBV19 and TRBJ2-1; TRBD1 is a possible D gene (7 bases). V shed 5 bases and J shed 12 bases, with 20 bases lying between them. Germline V gives CDR1 LNHDA, CDR2 SQIVND (reference sequence). The CDR3 consists of 14 residues. This CDR3 reads CASSLGTAGTLQFF. CDR3 coding DNA: TGTGCCAGTAGTTTGGGGACAGCCGGGACTTTGCAGTTCTTC.

The rearrangement joins TRBV5-6 to TRBJ2-7, with 11 bases fitting TRBD2. This CDR3 region has 13 residues. J gave up 4 bases and V 4 bases, and 1 base lay outside the gene matches. Germline-derived CDR1 and CDR2 are SGHDT and YYEEEE. CDR3 sequence: CASSPSGRYEQYF. DNA of the CDR3: TGTGCCAGCAGCCCTAGCGGGAGGTACGAGCAGTACTTC.

The chain links TRBV7-9 to TRBJ2-2; D remains ambiguous. Germline V gives CDR1 SEHNR, CDR2 FQNEAQ (reference sequence). The CDR3 has 12 residues. Trimming shortened V by 3 bases and J by 6 bases, and 5 bases separated the two germline ends. CDR3 in amino acids: CASSFLSGELFF. The CDR3 DNA reads as TGTGCCAGCAGCTTTCTATCCGGGGAGCTGTTTTTT.

The chain recombines TRBV2 with TRBJ1-6, with TRBD1 as a possible D gene (6 bases). Trimming removed 6 bases from V and 7 bases from J, with 16 bases in between. There are 15 residues in the CDR3. The germline gives CDR1 SNHLY, CDR2 FYNNEI. The CDR3, as DNA: TGTGCCAGCAGCGTTAACAGGGTAGAAAATTCACCCCTCCACTTT. Its protein product is CASSVNRVENSPLHF.

The genes are TRBV16 and TRBJ1-2; D is possibly TRBD1 (6 bases). The CDR3 totals 16 residues. Germline V gene sequence: CDR1 KGHSY, CDR2 FQNENV. V gave up 0 bases and J gave up 2 bases, with 13 bases separating them. In DNA form, the CDR3 reads TGTGCCAGCAGCCAATCGGCGGGACAAGGAAACTATGGCTACACCTTC. As protein: CASSQSAGQGNYGYTF.

The rearrangement uses TRBV10-2 and TRBJ2-5; D unresolved. Trimming took off 5 bases at V and 7 bases at J, with 11 bases between the two ends. From germline, CDR1 is WSHSY and CDR2 SAAADI. The CDR3 has 12 residues. The CDR3 region has the DNA TGCGCCAGCAGTACACTTTGGGGGACCCAGTACTTC. Its translation is CASSTLWGTQYF.

The chain employs TRBV29-1 and TRBJ2-7; 9 bases map to TRBD2. Losses at the gene ends were 6 bases for V and 0 bases for J; bases not matched to a gene: 9. The CDR3 totals 15 residues. Germline V gives CDR1 SQVTM, CDR2 ANQGSEA. Here the CDR3 DNA reads TGCAGCGTCTGGGCTAGCGGGAAGAGCTCCTACGAGCAGTACTTC. The encoded protein is CSVWASGKSSYEQYF.